These T cell receptor beta chains were read from a single sample in a study of patients and donors after allogeneic stem cell transplantation. TCRdb reprocessed the RT-PCR reads with MiXCR, giving one entry per CDR3 protein. The table records some 960,000 distinct CDR3 sequences, about a sixth of them present only once. Sequenced: blood, either unsorted or a sorted T cell fraction (not recorded which). The origin of the receptors is a human donor who was either an allogeneic HSCT recipient or a stem cell or donor lymphocyte infusion donor (not recorded which). It is not recorded whose cells these are; they may come from a transplant donor. Both conserved end residues are trimmed from each CDR3. A D gene is named only where the DNA matches it firmly.

J	V	D	length	CDR3
TRBJ2-1	TRBV29-1	-	10	SVGRRWGEQF
TRBJ1-2	TRBV4-1	-	11	ASSQEVGYGYT
TRBJ2-3	TRBV7-2	-	10	ASSALSGRQY
TRBJ2-7	TRBV19	-	11	ASSKTVSYEQY
TRBJ1-3	TRBV10-3	-	13	AISEQGRPGNTIY
TRBJ2-1	TRBV6-2/TRBV6-3	-	13	ASSYPDRSYNEQF
TRBJ1-4	TRBV20-1	-	9	SVKRDEKLF
TRBJ2-3	TRBV5-5	-	13	ASSTDRLIEDTQY
TRBJ2-2	TRBV27	TRBD2	15	ASSRPPTSLGTGELF
TRBJ2-5	TRBV25-1	TRBD2	13	ASSGSGRARETQY
TRBJ2-5	TRBV20-1	-	11	SIPGLSWGTQY
TRBJ2-2	TRBV20-1	-	13	SARDASGTGGELF
TRBJ2-7	TRBV20-1	TRBD1	13	SARAGTGGFYEQY
TRBJ2-2	TRBV5-1	-	11	ASSLGDTGELF
TRBJ2-7	TRBV12-3/TRBV12-4	TRBD1	12	ASKRTGGSYEQY
TRBJ2-5	TRBV7-3	TRBD1	12	ASSGTGPRETQY
TRBJ2-7	TRBV20-1	TRBD1	12	SARDRRFPYEQY
TRBJ1-1	TRBV5-1	-	12	ASSRETGNTEAF
TRBJ2-1	TRBV5-1	-	11	ASSKGGANEQF
TRBJ1-2	TRBV7-9	TRBD1	13	ASSLPTGRSYGYT
TRBJ1-2	TRBV11-1	TRBD1	16	ASSLANLRTGRDYGYT
TRBJ2-7	TRBV14	TRBD1	12	ASSVDRVSYEQY
TRBJ2-2	TRBV7-9	-	12	ASSPSGEAGELF
TRBJ2-2	TRBV20-1	TRBD2	16	SARGDGGLAGLPGELF
TRBJ2-3	TRBV15	TRBD2	15	ATSRAGLAGGMNTQY
TRBJ1-3	TRBV20-1	-	13	SARDHRGTGNTIY